The source of this T cell receptor beta chain is a study of OX40 agonist ivuxolimab in advanced cancers. At the level of the whole study: Ivuxolimab was an agonistic, fully human IgG2 monoclonal antibody directed against OX40 (CD134), a costimulatory receptor. Intravenous ivuxolimab was administered to patients every 2 weeks at six dose levels: 0.01, 0.1, 0.3, 1.5, 3 and 10 mg/kg. Of the roughly 54 patients in dose escalation, some 19 had hepatocellular carcinoma, some 15 had melanoma, 9 had renal cell carcinoma and 9 had head and neck cancer. In the dose-escalation cohort, around four fifths of patients were male, and the mean age was around 60 years with a range of roughly 20 to 79. Prior anti-PD-1, anti-PD-L1 or anti-CTLA-4 therapy was permitted, and approximately 40% of dose-escalation patients had received checkpoint inhibitors. Partial responses occurred in three dose-escalation patients: two with cutaneous melanoma and one with hepatocellular carcinoma. Peripheral TCRbeta sequencing was intended to test whether TCR sequence diversity was altered and clonal T-cell expansion was caused by ivuxolimab. The monotherapy dose-escalation portion (N ≈ 57 patients) of the phase I ivuxolimab trial is reported in the paper. General conclusions and limits of the study: Low levels of normalized T-cell clonal expansion were also seen in some patients who did not respond. The antigen specificity of the peripheral T cells that underwent clonal expansion was not determined. At doses of 0.1 to 3.0 mg/kg, clonal expansion of both CD4+ and CD8+ blood T cells was observed from baseline to week 6. In the 0.1-3.0 mg/kg groups, partial responders had among the lowest normalized peripheral clonal expansion, particularly in CD8+ T cells. On average, CD8+ T cells showed more expanded clones than CD4+ T cells after ivuxolimab.

The trial excluded patients who had a history of autoimmune disease or who were on systemic immunosuppression. Peripheral blood for TCR sequencing was collected from all dose cohorts at baseline, on cycle 4 day 1, and on cycle 7 day 1. Samples were obtained from an open-label, multicenter, first-in-human phase I dose-escalation trial of ivuxolimab. Adults with locally advanced or metastatic head and neck squamous cell, hepatocellular, melanoma or renal cell carcinoma were enrolled in the trial. Before TCR sequencing, CD4+ and CD8+ T cells were separately sorted from peripheral blood. To sequence the TCRbeta CDR3 region, genomic DNA was isolated from the sorted cells. TCRbeta CDR3 regions were sequenced using the immunoSEQ Assay. The clones in this table, taken by TCRdb from immuneACCESS, are in-frame only. Not every clone is retained; where verified, under half of the shortfall comes from an unresolved V gene, and the cause of the rest is unknown. Here the sample has some 70,000 clones; 75% to 90% occur a single time. The ten largest clones capture roughly 2.3% of the sample.

V is reduced by 0 bases and J by 0 bases, leaving a spacing of 8 bases between them. The CDR1 and CDR2 encoded by the germline V gene are SGHRS and YFSETQ. Reading from cysteine to phenylalanine, the CDR3 counts 15 amino acids. Just CDR3 DNA is preserved here, 45 bases in frame from base 1. Comment on this clone: Its binding antigen is unknown. Base qualities were left out, and no much larger clone turns up one base away.

The material was CD4+ or CD8+ T cells sorted from blood, obtained in a trial of the OX40 agonist ivuxolimab. The origin of this receptor is an adult with an advanced solid tumor such as melanoma, head and neck, liver or kidney cancer. The V gene is TRBV5-1 and the J gene is TRBJ2-3, with no confidently assigned D gene. Read as DNA, the sequence is TGCGCCAGCAGCTTGGGGCAGATAAGCACAGATACGCAGTATTTT. This translates into CASSLGQISTDTQYF.